Sequencing of this T cell receptor (beta chain) was carried out in a study of T-cell reconstitution after alpha-beta-depleted transplantation in children. The authors prepared the TCRbeta library with unique molecular identifiers. TCRdb re-analysed the PCR reads in MiXCR, keeping a single row per CDR3 protein. Of more than 85,000 distinct CDR3 sequences listed, over 9% were seen once; the top ten hold over 8%. The sample holds many counts of this clonotype. The origin of this receptor is a human donor who donated a stem cell graft to a child with acute lymphoblastic leukemia. The starting material was PBMCs from the stem cell graft donor, obtained from the stem cell graft.

CDR3 sequence (DNA): TGTGCCAGCAGTACGCGGGACAGGGGATCCTACGAGCAGTACTTC. This encodes CASSTRDRGSYEQYF. The chain recombines TRBV12-3 or TRBV12-4 with TRBJ2-7, with 10 bases lining up with TRBD1. The CDR3 runs to 15 residues. V gave up 5 bases and J gave up 1 base; unmatched junction bases: 5.